The TCR beta chain under discussion was sequenced for a study of CD8 T cells in Susac syndrome. This clonotype has a handful of counts. It was with random hexamers that about 0.45 to 1 ug RNA was reverse transcribed. An immunoSEQ multiplex PCR amplified TCR beta CDR3 over 54 Vbeta and 13 Jbeta. TCRdb re-analysed the immunoSEQ multiplex PCR reads in MiXCR, keeping a single row per CDR3 protein. The sample includes roughly 140,000 distinct CDR3 sequences, 94% of them seen just once. The germline V gene has CDR1 LGHNA and CDR2 YSLEER. This CDR3 is 12 amino acids long. V shed 6 bases and J shed 6 bases, with 10 bases lying between them. The T cells that were sequenced for TCR beta were CD8+ and CD4+ cells from blood. The control group consisted of healthy donors matched for age and sex. Purification of the CD8+ and CD4+ T cells relied on negative isolation, and TEMRA cells underwent FACS enrichment.

This chain uses TRBV4-3 with TRBJ2-3; D unclear. The receptor was derived from a human donor in good health. The material sequenced was CD8+ T cells from PBMCs. The CDR3 protein is CASSHGDDTQYF. The CDR3 coding sequence is TGCGCCAGCAGTCATGGGGATGATACGCAGTATTTT.